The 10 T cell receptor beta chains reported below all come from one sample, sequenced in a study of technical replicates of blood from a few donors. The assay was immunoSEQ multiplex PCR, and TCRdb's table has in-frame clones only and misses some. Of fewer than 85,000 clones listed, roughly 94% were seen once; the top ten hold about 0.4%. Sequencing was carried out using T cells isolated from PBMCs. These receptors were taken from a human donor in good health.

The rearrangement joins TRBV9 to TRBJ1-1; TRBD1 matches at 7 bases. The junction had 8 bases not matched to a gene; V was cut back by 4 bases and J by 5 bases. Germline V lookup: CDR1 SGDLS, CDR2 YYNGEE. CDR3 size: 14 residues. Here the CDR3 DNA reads TGTGCCAGCAGCTCACAACAGGGGTGGACTGAAGCTTTCTTT. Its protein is CASSSQQGWTEAFF.

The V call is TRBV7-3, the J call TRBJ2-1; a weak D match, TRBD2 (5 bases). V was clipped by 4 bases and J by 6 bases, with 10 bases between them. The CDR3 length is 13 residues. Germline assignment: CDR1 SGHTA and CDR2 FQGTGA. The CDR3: CASSSGYGNEQFF. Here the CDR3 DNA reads TGTGCCAGCAGCTCGGGATACGGCAATGAGCAGTTCTTC.

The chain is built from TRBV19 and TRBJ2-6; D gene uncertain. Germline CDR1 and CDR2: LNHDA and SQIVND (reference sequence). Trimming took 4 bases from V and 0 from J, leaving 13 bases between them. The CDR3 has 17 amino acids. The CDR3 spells CASSTAGPHSGANVLTF. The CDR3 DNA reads TGTGCCAGTAGTACTGCAGGCCCCCACTCTGGGGCCAACGTCCTGACTTTC.

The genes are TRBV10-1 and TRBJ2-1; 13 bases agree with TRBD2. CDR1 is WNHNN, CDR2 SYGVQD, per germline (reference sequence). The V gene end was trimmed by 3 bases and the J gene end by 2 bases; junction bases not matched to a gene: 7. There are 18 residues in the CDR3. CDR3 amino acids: CASSDGLAGVSPYNEQFF. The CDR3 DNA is TGCGCCAGCAGTGATGGACTAGCGGGAGTCTCACCCTACAATGAGCAGTTCTTC.

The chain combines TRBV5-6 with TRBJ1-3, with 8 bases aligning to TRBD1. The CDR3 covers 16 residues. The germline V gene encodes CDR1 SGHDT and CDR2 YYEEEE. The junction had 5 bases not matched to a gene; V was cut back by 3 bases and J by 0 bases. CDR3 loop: CASSWGTGVSGNTIYF. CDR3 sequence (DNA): TGTGCCAGCAGCTGGGGGACAGGAGTCTCTGGAAACACCATATATTTT.

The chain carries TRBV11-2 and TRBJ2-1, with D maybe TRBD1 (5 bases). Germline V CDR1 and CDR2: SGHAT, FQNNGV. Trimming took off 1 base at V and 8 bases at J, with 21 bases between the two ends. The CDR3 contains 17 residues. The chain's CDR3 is CASSLVISRVEYYEQFF. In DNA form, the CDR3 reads TGTGCCAGCAGCTTAGTTATCTCCAGGGTCGAGTACTATGAGCAGTTCTTC.

The CDR3 DNA follows: TGTGCCAGCAGTTACGCGCGATCGGTTCTCAATGAGCAGTTCTTC. This gives the protein CASSYARSVLNEQFF. The chain has TRBV6-5 and TRBJ2-1, with D unclear. CDR1 is MNHEY and CDR2 is SVGAGI in the germline V gene. Trimming took off 2 bases at V and 6 bases at J, with 14 bases between the two ends. The CDR3 is made up of 15 amino acids.

The CDR3 DNA reads as TGTGCCAGCAGCTCAGACAGGGCTAGCAATCAGCCCCAGCATTTT. Protein sequence: CASSSDRASNQPQHF. The gene calls are TRBV7-9 and TRBJ1-5; 7 nucleotides align to TRBD1. V shed 4 bases and J 0 bases; nucleotides not matched to a gene: 3. The germline gives CDR1 SEHNR, CDR2 FQNEAQ (reference sequence). This CDR3 comprises 15 residues. Combining the CDR3 with reference TRBV7-9 and TRBJ1-5 gives the whole variable domain DTGVSQNPRHKITKRGQNVTFRCDPISEHNRLYWYRQTLGQGPEFLTYFQNEAQLEKSRLLSDRFSAERPKGSFSTLEIQRTEQGDSAMYLCASSSDRASNQPQHFGDGTRLSIL.

Here the CDR3 DNA reads TGTGCCACCAGCAGCAACAGGGGTCACCAGCCCCAGCATTTT. Encoded protein: CATSSNRGHQPQHF. The J gene is TRBJ1-5, the V gene TRBV15; the match to TRBD1 covers 7 bases. The length of the CDR3 is 14 residues. Germline V CDR1 and CDR2: LNHNV, YYDKDF (reference sequence). The junction had 6 bases not matched to a gene; V was cut back by 3 bases and J by 7 bases.

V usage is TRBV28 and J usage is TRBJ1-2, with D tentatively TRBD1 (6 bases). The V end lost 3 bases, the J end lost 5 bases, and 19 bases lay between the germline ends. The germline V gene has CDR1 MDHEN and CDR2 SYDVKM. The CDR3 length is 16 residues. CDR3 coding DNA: TGTGCCAGCAGTTTTTCAACAGGGAGAAGAAGGTATGGCTACACCTTC. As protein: CASSFSTGRRRYGYTF.